This passage covers 17 T cell receptor beta chains from one sample sequenced in a study of blood T cell repertoires in COVID-19. The table came from immunoSEQ multiplex PCR; TCRdb's copy has only in-frame clones and leaves some out. The sample lists 400,000 to 550,000 clones, about 89% occurring once. The specimen was peripheral blood. Source of these receptors: a woman aged 25 to 39 with acute or convalescent COVID-19.

V usage is TRBV28 and J usage is TRBJ1-5; D is ambiguous. CDR1 MDHEN and CDR2 SYDVKM come from the germline V gene. This CDR3 contains 13 residues. Trimming left V 3 bases short and J 7 bases short, with 10 bases between. DNA for the CDR3: TGTGCCAGCAGTTTTACGGGGTCCCAGCCCCAGCATTTT. It codes for CASSFTGSQPQHF.

V usage is TRBV5-1 and J usage is TRBJ2-3; 12 nucleotides align to TRBD2. The V and J ends lost 4 bases and 5 bases, in that order; junction bases with no gene match: 8. Germline CDR1 reads SGHRS; CDR2 reads YFSETQ. This CDR3 spans 16 amino acids. The CDR3 loop is CASSRASGGAVDTQYF. Written as DNA, the CDR3 is TGCGCCAGCAGCAGAGCTAGCGGGGGGGCCGTAGATACGCAGTATTTT.

The genes are TRBV10-3 and TRBJ2-3; TRBD1 matches 8 bases. Germline-derived CDR1 and CDR2 are ENHRY and SYGVKD. The CDR3 totals 14 residues. J gave up 6 bases and V 6 bases, and 8 bases lay outside the gene matches. This CDR3 reads CAISKGQGKDTQYF. The DNA of the CDR3 is TGTGCCATCAGCAAAGGACAGGGTAAGGATACGCAGTATTTT.

The chain links TRBV29-1 to TRBJ2-7; 13 bases match TRBD2. The V and J ends lost 8 bases and 4 bases, in that order; junction bases with no gene match: 11. Germline lookup yields CDR1 SQVTM and CDR2 ANQGSEA. The CDR3 is made up of 15 amino acids. Written as DNA, the CDR3 is TGCAGCATTACTAGCGGGGGGGCAGACTTTTACGAGCAGTACTTC. It yields the protein CSITSGGADFYEQYF.

As to this clone: Compared with germline, one end of the junction differs, possibly owing to a read error. The rearrangement links TRBV20-1 to TRBJ2-7, with D possibly matching TRBD1 (6 bases). The CDR3 consists of 9 residues. CDR1 and CDR2 (germline): DFQATT, SNEGSKA (reference sequence). DNA of the CDR3: TGCAGTGTTCCCTCACAGGGAGCATTC. This sequence encodes CSVPSQGAF.

V is TRBV7-6 and J is TRBJ2-5; 8 positions agree with TRBD1. The CDR3 has 15 amino acids. The junction had 10 bases not matched to a gene; V was cut back by 5 bases and J by 5 bases. The germline V gene encodes CDR1 SGHVS and CDR2 FNYEAQ. DNA for the CDR3: TGTGCCAGCAGCCCTACCCAGGGGGCCGGCGAGACCCAGTACTTC. It translates to CASSPTQGAGETQYF.

The count of this clone is one. The chain uses TRBV6-5 and TRBJ2-7; D is possibly TRBD2 (6 bases). The CDR3 runs 12 residues. Germline V gene data show CDR1 as MNHEY and CDR2 as SVGAGI. Trimming took off 8 bases at V and 1 base at J, with 9 bases between the two ends. The CDR3 spells CASGGTSYEQYF. The CDR3 nucleotides read TGTGCCAGCGGGGGGACTTCCTACGAGCAGTACTTC.

The rearrangement links TRBV6-2 or TRBV6-3 to TRBJ2-5; 16 bases match TRBD2. There are 18 residues in the CDR3. The germline CDR1 and CDR2 sequences are MNHEY and SVGEGT. Germline trimming cut 0 bases from V and 5 bases from J; bases unmatched to any gene: 6. CDR3 coding DNA: TGTGCCAGCAGTTACTCGGGGACTAGCGGGGGGGGCCCCGAGACCCAGTACTTC. It yields the protein CASSYSGTSGGGPETQYF.

The chain couples TRBV11-2 to TRBJ2-1, with TRBD2 identical over 16 bases. Per the germline V gene, CDR1 is SGHAT and CDR2 is FQNNGV. The CDR3 sequence is 19 residues long. The J segment lost 7 bases and the V segment lost 5 bases, leaving 14 bases of the junction unmatched. CDR3 nucleotide sequence: TGTGCCAGCAGCCTCGGGACTAGCGGGGGGGCCTATTCTTTTAATGAGCAGTTCTTC. It yields the protein CASSLGTSGGAYSFNEQFF.

The rearrangement joins TRBV28 to TRBJ2-6; 8 bases line up with TRBD1. Germline V gene lookup returns CDR1 MDHEN and CDR2 SYDVKM. The V gene end was trimmed by 5 bases and the J gene end by 1 base; junction bases not matched to a gene: 1. This CDR3 is 15 amino acids long. CDR3 sequence (DNA): TGTGCCAGCAGTAGGACAGGGTCTGGGGCCAACGTCCTGACTTTC. Translated: CASSRTGSGANVLTF. Drawing the rest from reference TRBV28 and TRBJ2-6, the complete variable domain is DVKVTQSSRYLVKRTGEKVFLECVQDMDHENMFWYRQDPGLGLRLIYFSYDVKMKEKGDIPEGYSVSREKKERFSLILESASTNQTSMYLCASSRTGSGANVLTFGAGSRLTVL.

The V gene is TRBV6-5, the J gene TRBJ1-6; maybe TRBD1 (5 bases). CDR1 is MNHEY and CDR2 is SVGAGI in the germline V gene. V dropped 5 bases and J dropped 10 bases, with 18 bases sitting between them. The CDR3 consists of 15 residues. The CDR3, as DNA: TGTGCCAGCAGTCTCGTGCAAGGACAAGGATCACCCCTCCACTTT. Translation gives CASSLVQGQGSPLHF.

Remarks on this clone: The germline gene is not matched at one end of the junction; a read error may be the cause. This chain connects TRBV19 to TRBJ2-2; 9 bases match TRBD1. The CDR3 totals 18 residues. Germline V CDR1 and CDR2: LNHDA, SQIVND (reference sequence). The CDR3 region is CASSLEYRGRFPTGELFF. The CDR3, as DNA: TGTGCCAGTAGTCTAGAGTACAGGGGGCGCTTCCCCACCGGGGAGCTGTTTTTT.

CDR3 amino acids: CASSPRWGVTDTQYF. The CDR3 DNA reads as TGTGCCAGCTCTCCGCGCTGGGGGGTTACAGATACGCAGTATTTT. The chain joins TRBV6-5 to TRBJ2-3; tentative D call: TRBD2 (6 bases). The germline V and J ends were trimmed by 8 bases and 3 bases, with 18 bases remaining between them. The CDR3 length is 15 residues. CDR1 MNHEY and CDR2 SVGAGI come from the germline V gene.

The J gene is TRBJ2-7, the V gene TRBV28; a possible D gene is TRBD1 (5 bases). The CDR3 totals 15 residues. In germline, CDR1 is MDHEN, CDR2 SYDVKM. Deletions cut 4 bases from V and 6 bases from J, with 19 bases between. The CDR3 DNA sequence: TGTGCCAGCAGTTCAGACAGTTCCAGCCTACTCGAGCAGTACTTC. Translating gives CASSSDSSSLLEQYF.

The V gene is TRBV27, the J gene TRBJ1-1; D is ambiguous. The germline gives CDR1 MNHEY, CDR2 SMNVEV (reference sequence). Deletions cut 2 bases from V and 2 bases from J, with 9 bases between. The CDR3 contains 14 residues. The CDR3 sequence is CASSLQQFNTEAFF. CDR3 sequence (DNA): TGTGCCAGCAGTTTACAACAGTTTAACACTGAAGCTTTCTTT.

The count of this clone is one. This rearrangement joins TRBV7-9 to TRBJ2-1; 12 bases match TRBD1. This CDR3 is built from 18 residues. CDR1 and CDR2 from the germline V gene are SEHNR and FQNEAQ (reference sequence). The V segment lost 3 bases and the J segment 7 bases; nucleotides outside the gene matches: 13. The CDR3 DNA reads TGTGCCAGCAGCTTGTTACTATCCGGGACAGGGGGCGAAAATGAGCAGTTCTTC. Amino acid sequence: CASSLLLSGTGGENEQFF.

The rearrangement links TRBV20-1 to TRBJ1-1, with D possibly matching TRBD1 (5 bases). V was cut by 3 bases and J by 3 bases, with 14 bases left in between. The CDR3 consists of 14 residues. Germline V gives CDR1 DFQATT, CDR2 SNEGSKA (reference sequence). This CDR3 reads CSASSGLLDTEAFF. The CDR3 DNA reads as TGCAGTGCTAGTTCAGGGCTTCTGGACACTGAAGCTTTCTTT.